This T cell receptor beta chain was obtained from a study of PD-L1 blockade in urothelial cancer. Background on the study: Prior regimens of chemotherapy numbered 0 to 3 per patient.

V was pared by 8 bases and J by 1 base, with 17 bases between. CDR1 is MDHEN and CDR2 is SYDVKM in the germline V gene. This CDR3 comprises 15 residues. Repertoires were generated with immunoSEQ multiplex PCR, while TCRdb's copy carries only in-frame clones and drops some. The table records some 40,000 clones, roughly four fifths of them present only once. Disease in patients was locally advanced or metastatic urothelial carcinoma. Sequencing was performed on PBMCs, taken around atezolizumab (anti-PD-L1) treatment. This receptor was obtained from a man in his 60s with urothelial cancer. The rearrangement links TRBV28 to TRBJ1-1, with D possibly TRBD1 on 5 matching bases. CDR3 DNA: TGTGCCAGCCCCCCCCACACAGGAAAGAACACTGAAGCTTTCTTT. Protein product: CASPPHTGKNTEAFF.